Listed below are T cell receptor beta chains from one sample, sequenced in a study of shared clonotypes between healthy human individuals. Some clones are missing from TCRdb's copy, which holds only in-frame ones; the method was immunoSEQ multiplex PCR. The sample consists of millions of clones, approximately 94% of them appearing once. The source material was naive CD8+ T cells from PBMCs. These receptors were collected from a man aged 18 to 35 in good health. Some clones in this sample may be carry-over from other donors' samples. CDR3s leave out the opening cysteine and the closing phenylalanine or tryptophan. Fields, in order: V gene, clone size, J gene, CDR3 protein. A row's size may be missing; if present it is once, few, many or a size class.

TRBV27,few,TRBJ2-7,ASRDSMNEQY
TRBV10-3,.,TRBJ2-7,AISDPDGGPTYEQY
TRBV4-1,.,TRBJ2-3,ASRLTSSGSPNTQY
TRBV6-1,.,TRBJ2-1,ASSEASWTSVYNEQF
TRBV5-6,once,TRBJ1-1,ASSSGLRGTEAF
TRBV30,.,TRBJ1-2,AWGGPGGYGYT
TRBV7-8,.,TRBJ2-7,ASSLAHGTLWYEQY
TRBV4-1,once,TRBJ1-1,ASSLGQGRTEAF
TRBV29-1,.,TRBJ2-7,SVEIGYEQY
TRBV9,.,TRBJ2-2,ASSLDAYNTGELF
TRBV29-1,.,TRBJ2-7,SVKSGVVYEQY
TRBV7-9,.,TRBJ2-7,ASSHNPFEQY
TRBV11-2,.,TRBJ2-7,ASSFGTGAYEQY
TRBV19,.,TRBJ2-1,ASSPGLSYNEQF
TRBV29-1,few,TRBJ1-1,SVEDRWARKLEAF
TRBV2,.,TRBJ1-1,ASSTTGYTEAF
TRBV29-1,.,TRBJ2-7,SARKGASYEQY
TRBV7-9,few,TRBJ2-7,ASSAPSGRDHEQY
TRBV7-6,.,TRBJ2-7,ASSLELAREQY
TRBV7-9,.,TRBJ2-2,ASSSSTAATGELF
TRBV7-6,.,TRBJ2-7,ASSSTGGNYEQY
TRBV2,.,TRBJ2-3,ASTEYRGAPTDTQY
TRBV7-9,once,TRBJ2-3,ASSLATRQSDPDTQY
TRBV27,.,TRBJ1-2,ASSFLGTGYGYT
TRBV9,.,TRBJ2-7,ASSNAGQGGYEQY
TRBV14,.,TRBJ1-5,ASAMGNQPQH
TRBV27,.,TRBJ2-7,ASSNRYEQY
TRBV6-4,.,TRBJ2-1,ASSEGTGEQF
TRBV6-6,.,TRBJ2-5,ASRPIDSLRETQY
TRBV7-3,once,TRBJ2-5,ASSLGGRVQETQY
TRBV30,.,TRBJ2-1,AWSSDPFREGSYNEQF
TRBV2,.,TRBJ2-7,ASSQREVYEQY
TRBV11-2,.,TRBJ2-7,ASSWGTDAYEQY
TRBV4-1,.,TRBJ1-2,ASSQDGGPGYGYT
TRBV4-2,.,TRBJ1-5,ASSQDLRRSRQPQH
TRBV6-5,few,TRBJ1-1,ASVAGEAF
TRBV6-1,.,TRBJ2-2,ASGRSTGELF
TRBV23-1,.,TRBJ2-3,ASSPGPFITGLTDTQY
TRBV5-6,.,TRBJ2-7,ASSLVWAETYEQY
TRBV2,.,TRBJ1-4,ASSLKSGGNEKLF